The sample holds a few counts of the clone carrying this TCR beta chain. Its matching antigen is unknown. Sequenced material consisted of expressed TCRB transcripts (all of the isolated RNA was reverse transcribed). This table comes from immunoSEQ multiplex PCR, and its TCRdb copy is limited to in-frame clones, with some not included. The sample consists of roughly 230,000 clones, about 10% of them appearing once. The data belong to a study of beta chain features in type 1 diabetes. General observations from the study: Across patients, naive, central memory and Treg TCRB repertoires exhibited apparently greater similarity than was observed across healthy donors.

The CDR3 consists of 15 residues. Germline assignment: CDR1 SGHNT and CDR2 YYREEE (reference sequence). With V trimmed by 1 base and J by 1 base, 3 bases remained unmatched. Cell sorting via CD45RO/CCR7/CD25/CD127/CD95/CD27 was performed to obtain CD4+ naive, central memory, regulatory and stem cell-like memory cells. Sequenced input: naive CD4+ T cells from blood. V usage is TRBV5-4 and J usage is TRBJ2-5, with 8 bases lining up with TRBD2. The receptor was isolated from a woman between 18 and 29 years old in good health. This CDR3 reads CASSLSGGGQETQYF. The CDR3, as DNA: TGTGCCAGCAGCTTGTCGGGGGGGGGCCAAGAGACCCAGTACTTC.